One sample yielded the 3 T cell receptor beta chains listed below, sequenced in a study of blood T cell repertoires in COVID-19. Clones were sequenced by immunoSEQ multiplex PCR, and TCRdb holds only the in-frame ones, with some missing. The table includes 85,000 to 90,000 clones, about 90% detected once. Material: peripheral blood. The receptors derive from a human donor in a cohort sampled during active COVID-19.

J is TRBJ2-5 and V is TRBV11-3, with TRBD1 matching over 7 bases. This CDR3 contains 14 residues. CDR1 and CDR2 (germline): SGHNT, YENEEA. Germline trimming cut 4 bases from V and 1 base from J; bases unmatched to any gene: 3. The DNA for the CDR3 is TGTGCCAGCAGCTCGGGACAGCCCCAAGAGACCCAGTACTTC. Translated: CASSSGQPQETQYF.

This chain links TRBV28 with TRBJ1-5, with D perhaps TRBD1 (5 bases). V lost 7 bases, J lost 0 bases, and 19 bases lay in between. CDR1 and CDR2 from the germline V gene are MDHEN and SYDVKM. The CDR3 runs to 17 residues. In nucleotides, the CDR3 is TGTGCCAGCACCCCGGGACGGACTACATATAGCAATCAGCCCCAGCATTTT. It yields the protein CASTPGRTTYSNQPQHF. Full variable domain (outside the CDR3, taken from reference TRBV28 and TRBJ1-5): DVKVTQSSRYLVKRTGEKVFLECVQDMDHENMFWYRQDPGLGLRLIYFSYDVKMKEKGDIPEGYSVSREKKERFSLILESASTNQTSMYLCASTPGRTTYSNQPQHFGDGTRLSIL.

The chain joins TRBV11-2 to TRBJ1-1; 8 positions agree with TRBD1. Per the germline V gene, CDR1 is SGHAT and CDR2 is FQNNGV. The ends lost 6 bases at V and 1 base at J; junction bases unmatched: 4. This CDR3 has 14 residues. The CDR3 nucleotides read TGTGCCAGCAGATCAGGGGGCAGGAACACTGAAGCTTTCTTT. Amino acids: CASRSGGRNTEAFF.